This T cell receptor (beta chain) was identified during a study of response to subunit inactivated influenza vaccine. Notes on the study in general: Authors suggested each seasonal flu vaccination may recruit only limited numbers of new T cells.

One entry per CDR3 protein results from TCRdb running MiXCR on the RT-PCR reads. This sample has a few hundred thousand distinct CDR3 sequences, with 20% to 25% found just once. This clonotype was detected a few times. The target antigen is unknown. J gave up 7 bases and V 3 bases, and 7 bases lay outside the gene matches. The CDR3 extends over 16 amino acids. The V gene's germline CDR1 is LGHDT and CDR2 YNNKEL (reference sequence). The TCR comes from a man aged 50 to 75 who received an inactivated influenza vaccine. The genes are TRBV3-1 and TRBJ2-2; 11 bases line up with TRBD1. The sample in question was PBMCs from blood, obtained approximately 20 months after vaccination. CDR3 loop: CASSQPDRGRVGELFF. Here the CDR3 DNA reads TGTGCCAGCAGCCAGCCGGACAGGGGGCGGGTCGGGGAGCTGTTTTTT.